What follows describes a single TCR beta chain. Its antigen is still unknown. No per-base quality is available; no much larger clone lies one base away. The data are from a study of blood T cell repertoires in COVID-19 (dated by TCRdb to the early 2020s). Broadly, across the study: The collaborator samples originated in the United States, Italy and Spain and spanned the acute and convalescent phases of COVID-19. The prospective study material was composed of cDNA or gDNA derived from T cells, B-cell-depleted T cells, or PBMCs. Subjects who had been exposed to COVID-19, were actively infected with it, or had recovered from it provided the deeply sampled blood TCRbeta repertoires that made up the dataset. A freely available public database, intended as a resource for researchers studying the immune response to SARS-CoV-2, is where the repertoires were released. The samples were drawn from the first 160 participants of the ongoing ImmuneRACE study and from some 1,300 subjects provided by 6 global collaborators. A de-identified subject ID, COVID-19 status, age in years and sex were almost always included in the sample metadata. Where available, HLA class I and class II types were obtained from metadata supplied by the sample provider rather than from assay-based typing.

In the prospective study, participants were about 18 to 100 years old, resided in about two dozen geographic areas of the United States, and were enrolled through a virtual design. Cohort assignment in the prospective study relied on participant-reported clinical history from a screening survey and a study questionnaire. Exposed participants had been in contact, within 2 weeks of entering the study, with a person who had a PCR-confirmed or clinician-diagnosed case of COVID-19. Mobile phlebotomists in the prospective study collected whole blood, serum and a nasopharyngeal or oropharyngeal swab from every participant. Additional blood draws and questionnaires over an approximately two-month period could optionally be provided by prospective study participants. Blood samples from the prospective study were shipped frozen or at room temperature prior to DNA extraction. The study at large found these results: The quantity of clinical and demographic metadata differed by source and by participant and was supplied without curation.

In the germline V gene, CDR1 corresponds to MDHEN and CDR2 to SYDVKM. The CDR3 runs 13 residues from the cysteine to the phenylalanine. The entry retains the CDR3 DNA only, 39 bases that are in frame from base 1. Relative to germline, V is 5 bases shorter and J is 8 bases shorter, with 15 bases between their ends. The immunoSEQ Assay, a bias-controlled multiplex PCR, was used to amplify TCRbeta CDR3 regions from genomic DNA. Under the source paper's analysis protocol: The number of nucleated cells in each sample was estimated by amplification of reference gene primers within the assay. To quantify the absolute abundance of each unique TCRbeta CDR3 rearrangement, sequence reads were collapsed and filtered. For each sample, productive Simpson clonality was calculated as the square root of Simpson's diversity index across productive rearrangements. TCRdb carries this immuneACCESS record with in-frame sequences only. Its versions omit some clonotypes, under half of them owing to an unresolved V gene in the studies checked, with the rest unexplained. V and J calls and clone size are as listed in that table; D and trimming were resolved from the DNA. Across this sample there are roughly 280,000 clones, with approximately 90% seen only once. Jointly, the top ten make up about 3% of the sample.

Sequencing used PBMCs or T cells enriched from blood (not recorded which). The receptor chain draws on TRBV28 and TRBJ1-2; the D gene lacks a confident call. This receptor was taken from a man aged 35 to 55 who had been exposed to COVID-19. The CDR3 protein sequence reads: CASSVSWPAGYTF. In nucleotide form, the sequence is TGTGCCAGCAGTGTATCCTGGCCCGCCGGCTACACCTTC.